The 26 T cell receptor beta chains given below trace back to one sample, sequenced in a study of blood T cell repertoires in COVID-19. Assay: immunoSEQ multiplex PCR; the TCRdb copy retains only in-frame clones and omits some. The data show 200,000 to 300,000 clones, about 89% seen once. Material: PBMCs or T cells enriched from blood (not recorded which). These receptors were taken from a young woman who had recovered from COVID-19.

The rearrangement joins TRBV2 to TRBJ1-2; D is unresolved. The germline V gene has CDR1 SNHLY and CDR2 FYNNEI. Deletions cut 5 bases from V and 4 bases from J, with 11 bases between. CDR3 length: 13 residues. CDR3 sequence (DNA): TGTGCCAGCAGTCCCGTGGAGATCTATGGCTACACCTTC. Its protein product is CASSPVEIYGYTF.

The V and J genes are TRBV3-1 (or the pseudogene TRBV3-2) and TRBJ2-7, with 7 bases aligning to TRBD1. V dropped 6 bases and J dropped 5; count of bases not matched to a gene: 10. The CDR3 sequence is 14 residues long. The V gene's germline CDR1 is LGHDT and CDR2 YNNKEL (reference sequence). CDR3 region: CASRPLDRAHEQYF. The DNA of the CDR3 is TGTGCCAGCAGGCCACTAGACAGGGCCCACGAGCAGTACTTC.

The chain carries TRBV6-5 and TRBJ1-2; D is uncertain. The germline CDR1 and CDR2 sequences are MNHEY and SVGAGI. V dropped 4 bases and J dropped 2 bases, with 8 bases sitting between them. This CDR3 region has 13 residues. The CDR3, as DNA: TGTGCCAGCAGTTTCGGGTTCAACTATGGCTACACCTTC. Amino acid sequence: CASSFGFNYGYTF.

V and J are TRBV10-3 and TRBJ2-7; 13 positions agree with TRBD2. There are 15 residues in the CDR3. V gave up 6 bases and J gave up 5 bases; unmatched junction bases: 7. Germline assignment: CDR1 ENHRY and CDR2 SYGVKD. CDR3: CAISLTSGRAHEQYF. CDR3 coding DNA: TGTGCCATCAGCCTAACTAGCGGGAGGGCCCACGAGCAGTACTTC.

The J gene is TRBJ2-5, the V gene TRBV13; a possible D gene is TRBD2 (6 bases). Germline V lookup: CDR1 PRHDT, CDR2 FYEKMQ (reference sequence). Between the trimmed V and J ends, which lost 3 bases and 4 bases, there was a span of 9 bases. This CDR3 comprises 13 residues. CDR3 DNA: TGTGCCAGCAGCTTTCAGGGAGGAGAGACCCAGTACTTC. Encoded protein: CASSFQGGETQYF.

The chain uses TRBV28 and TRBJ2-4, with TRBD2 identical over 8 bases. The germline V gene has CDR1 MDHEN and CDR2 SYDVKM. The CDR3 has 14 amino acids. With 6 bases clipped from V and 6 bases from J, the junction kept 7 bases outside the gene matches. The CDR3 loop is CASRLPGLGNIQYF. CDR3 coding DNA: TGTGCCAGCAGGCTTCCGGGACTAGGAAACATTCAGTACTTC.

V is TRBV4-3 and J is TRBJ1-4; 7 nucleotides line up with TRBD1. Trimming took 1 base from V and 3 from J; bases not matched to a gene: 8. CDR1 is LGHNA and CDR2 is YSLEER in the germline V gene. The CDR3 extends over 17 amino acids. The CDR3 sequence: CASSQGPDRAPNEKLFF. The CDR3 bases are TGCGCCAGCAGCCAAGGTCCCGACAGGGCCCCTAATGAAAAACTGTTTTTT.

The chain is built from TRBV28 and TRBJ2-7; the D is unclear. Germline CDR1 MDHEN, CDR2 SYDVKM. Trimming pared 4 bases from V and 2 bases from J, leaving 9 bases between. The CDR3 spans 13 residues. The chain's CDR3 is CASSSTSPYEQYF. DNA of the CDR3: TGTGCCAGCAGTTCGACATCTCCCTACGAGCAGTACTTC.

This chain joins TRBV9 and TRBJ1-1, with D possibly being TRBD1 (5 bases). This CDR3 has 13 residues. Germline loops: CDR1 SGDLS, CDR2 YYNGEE. V was shortened by 4 bases and J by 6 bases, with 13 bases between the two germline ends. The CDR3 nucleotides read TGTGCCAGCAGCCCCGAAGCGGGACCTGAAGCTTTCTTT. Its protein is CASSPEAGPEAFF.

The V and J genes are TRBV5-1 and TRBJ2-7; D may be TRBD1 (5 bases). The CDR3 length is 14 residues. The germline V gene has CDR1 SGHRS and CDR2 YFSETQ. V shed 0 bases and J shed 5 bases, with 12 bases lying between them. The CDR3 DNA reads TGCGCCAGCAGCTTGGCAGGGTCGGTCGACGAGCAGTACTTC. It is translated as CASSLAGSVDEQYF.

This chain links TRBV30 with TRBJ1-2; D is ambiguous. The CDR3 covers 13 residues. Germline CDR1 reads GTSNPN; CDR2 reads SVGIG (reference sequence). Trimming took off 0 bases at V and 4 bases at J, with 9 bases between the two ends. CDR3 sequence: CAWSVSHSYGYTF. Written as DNA, the CDR3 is TGTGCCTGGAGTGTTTCGCACAGCTATGGCTACACCTTC.

The chain carries TRBV7-9 and TRBJ2-2; D possibly corresponds to TRBD2 (7 bases). CDR1 and CDR2 from the germline V gene are SEHNR and FQNEAQ (reference sequence). Trimming shortened V by 0 bases and J by 0 bases, and 14 bases separated the two germline ends. CDR3 length: 18 amino acids. The CDR3 DNA sequence: TGTGCCAGCAGCTTAGCGGGGGGGCCAGGGCCGAACACCGGGGAGCTGTTTTTT. Residues: CASSLAGGPGPNTGELFF.

The chain links TRBV3-1 (or the pseudogene TRBV3-2) to TRBJ2-5, with TRBD2 matching over 7 bases. The V gene end was trimmed by 7 bases and the J gene end by 7 bases; junction bases not matched to a gene: 3. Germline V gives CDR1 LGHDT, CDR2 YNNKEL (reference sequence). This CDR3 spans 11 amino acids. In nucleotides, the CDR3 is TGTGCCAGCACCTGGGGGGGGACCCAGTACTTC. Protein product: CASTWGGTQYF.

This clone is a singleton in its sample. The chain carries TRBV9 and TRBJ2-1; TRBD2 agrees at 7 bases. J lost 1 base, V lost 0 bases, and 13 bases had no gene match. Germline V gives CDR1 SGDLS, CDR2 YYNGEE. The CDR3 has 19 residues. The CDR3 loop reads CASSVEGSGGRGSYNEQFF. The CDR3 nucleotides read TGTGCCAGCAGCGTAGAAGGGTCGGGCGGGAGAGGTTCCTACAATGAGCAGTTCTTC.

This clone came up a few times. The chain couples TRBV7-8 to TRBJ2-1, with D tentatively TRBD1 (6 bases). V lost 0 bases and J lost 10, with 19 bases in between. This CDR3 has 16 amino acids. CDR1 and CDR2 from the germline V gene are SGHVS and FQNEAQ. CDR3 amino acids: CASSLAGRMGAQEQFF. The CDR3 DNA reads as TGTGCCAGCAGCTTAGCTGGTAGGATGGGGGCTCAGGAGCAGTTCTTC.

The V and J genes are TRBV30 and TRBJ2-4; 10 bases are a match to TRBD2. J lost 9 bases, V lost 5 bases, and 10 bases had no gene match. Germline V gene lookup returns CDR1 GTSNPN and CDR2 SVGIG (reference sequence). This CDR3 is built from 14 residues. The DNA for the CDR3 is TGTGCCTGGGACAAGCGGGGGGGACGAGGCATTCAGTACTTC. Its translation is CAWDKRGGRGIQYF.

This clone was counted a single time. The chain uses TRBV10-3 and TRBJ2-1, with TRBD2 matching 8 bases. The V and J ends lost 3 bases and 0 bases, in that order; junction bases with no gene match: 1. This CDR3 contains 15 residues. The germline CDR1 and CDR2 sequences are ENHRY and SYGVKD. The DNA for the CDR3 is TGTGCCATCAGTGACAGCGGGAGCTCCTACAATGAGCAGTTCTTC. Residues: CAISDSGSSYNEQFF.

The chain links TRBV7-6 to TRBJ2-1; D perhaps matches TRBD2 (6 bases). Germline V lookup: CDR1 SGHVS, CDR2 FNYEAQ. V was cut by 2 bases and J by 0 bases, with 8 bases left in between. This CDR3 is 15 amino acids long. The DNA for the CDR3 is TGTGCCAGCAGCTTATTTAGCGGCTCCTACAATGAGCAGTTCTTC. Its protein is CASSLFSGSYNEQFF.

The chain is built from TRBV7-2 and TRBJ2-5; 11 positions agree with TRBD2. This CDR3 contains 15 residues. Germline CDR1 reads SGHTA; CDR2 reads FQGNSA. Trimming at V came to 5 bases and at J to 5 bases, leaving 7 bases not matched to a gene. This chain's CDR3 is CASSTTSGVWETQYF. CDR3 sequence (DNA): TGTGCCAGCAGCACGACTAGCGGGGTGTGGGAGACCCAGTACTTC.

J is TRBJ2-7 and V is TRBV3-1 (or the pseudogene TRBV3-2); 12 bases map to TRBD1. The CDR3 sequence is 15 residues long. The germline CDR1 and CDR2 sequences are LGHDT and YNNKEL (reference sequence). V was clipped by 4 bases and J by 5 bases; unmatched bases: 6. The CDR3 sequence is CASSPGTGGADEQYF. The CDR3 DNA reads as TGTGCCAGCAGCCCCGGGACAGGGGGCGCGGACGAGCAGTACTTC.

This clone was seen just once. At the DNA level, this CDR3 is encoded by other sequences in the same sample as well. J is TRBJ2-5 and V is TRBV12-3 or TRBV12-4; TRBD1 is a possible D gene (6 bases). The V end lost 3 bases, the J end lost 5 bases, and 10 bases lay between the germline ends. The CDR3 consists of 13 residues. CDR3 DNA: TGTGCCAGCAGTTTTTCAGGGGTTGAGACCCAGTACTTC. Its protein is CASSFSGVETQYF.

This clone was recorded only once. V and J are TRBV11-3 and TRBJ1-1; 9 bases are shared with TRBD1. V dropped 0 bases and J dropped 1; count of bases not matched to a gene: 15. Germline assignment: CDR1 SGHNT and CDR2 YENEEA. The CDR3 has 20 amino acids. The CDR3 here is CASSLDWRNRGHGWNTEAFF. CDR3 DNA sequence: TGTGCCAGCAGCTTAGATTGGCGGAACAGGGGGCATGGTTGGAACACTGAAGCTTTCTTT.

The chain couples TRBV18 to TRBJ1-5; no clear D gene. There are 18 residues in the CDR3. V was cut by 2 bases and J by 1 base, with 18 bases left in between. The germline V gene has CDR1 KGHSH and CDR2 LQKENI. CDR3 sequence (DNA): TGTGCCAGCTCACCAAGACTCCATGCGGGTTACAGCAATCAGCCCCAGCATTTT. Protein: CASSPRLHAGYSNQPQHF. Together with reference TRBV18 and TRBJ1-5, the CDR3 gives the full variable domain: NAGVMQNPRHLVRRRGQEARLRCSPMKGHSHVYWYRQLPEEGLKFMVYLQKENIIDESGMPKERFSAEFPKEGPSILRIQQVVRGDSAAYFCASSPRLHAGYSNQPQHFGDGTRLSIL.

The gene calls are TRBV2 and TRBJ1-2; weak D call: TRBD1 (5 bases). CDR1 is SNHLY, CDR2 FYNNEI, per germline. V dropped 6 bases and J dropped 7 bases, with 9 bases sitting between them. CDR3 length: 11 residues. The CDR3 DNA follows: TGTGCCAGCAGCGGACATCCTGGCTACACCTTC. Protein product: CASSGHPGYTF.

This chain joins TRBV7-8 and TRBJ1-4; D ambiguous. The CDR3 totals 12 residues. The germline gives CDR1 SGHVS, CDR2 FQNEAQ. V lost 4 bases and J 10 bases, leaving 10 bases between the germline ends. The CDR3: CASSSQFGKLFF. The CDR3 coding sequence is TGTGCCAGCAGCTCTCAGTTTGGAAAACTGTTTTTT.

The chain recombines TRBV29-1 with TRBJ1-2; no clear D. V was trimmed by 2 bases and J by 7 bases, leaving 11 bases between them. CDR1 is SQVTM, CDR2 ANQGSEA, per germline. The CDR3 sequence is 12 residues long. The CDR3 is CSVEFPPGGYTF. In nucleotides, the CDR3 is TGCAGCGTTGAATTCCCCCCGGGTGGCTACACCTTC.